Listed below are T cell receptor beta chains from one sample, sequenced in a study of shared clonotypes between healthy human individuals. Some clones are missing from TCRdb's copy, which holds only in-frame ones; the method was immunoSEQ multiplex PCR. This sample has just under 95,000 clones, with over 60% found just once. The specimen was memory CD8+ T cells sorted from blood. These receptors all stem from a man aged 25-45 years in good health. CDR3s include the opening cysteine and the closing phenylalanine or tryptophan. The D gene is left open where the match is weak. The size entry is marked missing in some rows and otherwise reads once, few, many or a size class.

TRBJ2-7,TRBV28,14,TRBD1,few,TGTGCCAGCAGAAACCGACAGGGGATCATCGAGCAGTACTTC,CASRNRQGIIEQYF
TRBJ2-1,TRBV9,14,NA,NA,TGTGCCAGCAGCGTCGGTTCGCCAGGCAATGAGCAGTTCTTC,CASSVGSPGNEQFF
TRBJ2-1,TRBV29-1,12,NA,NA,TGCAGCGCCCAGGATGGGTACAATGAGCAGTTCTTC,CSAQDGYNEQFF
TRBJ2-5,TRBV18,16,TRBD2,few,TGTGCCAGCTCACCAACCCTAGCGGGAGAGTCGGAGACCCAGTACTTC,CASSPTLAGESETQYF
TRBJ2-1,TRBV11-2,12,NA,NA,TGTGCCAGCAGCACGGTATACAATGAGCAGTTCTTC,CASSTVYNEQFF
TRBJ2-7,TRBV11-2,13,NA,once,TGTGCCAGCAGCTTCTCGTCCTCTAGGGAGCAGTACTTC,CASSFSSSREQYF
TRBJ1-2,TRBV6-6,11,TRBD1,NA,TGTGCCACCCGAGGGACAGAAGGCTACACCTTC,CATRGTEGYTF
TRBJ2-7,TRBV6-5,12,NA,NA,TGTGCCAGCAGATCCCTCGACTACGAGCAGTACTTC,CASRSLDYEQYF
TRBJ2-3,TRBV6-4,15,TRBD2,NA,TGTGCCAGCAGCCAGACTAGCACACGCACAGATACGCAGTATTTT,CASSQTSTRTDTQYF
TRBJ2-3,TRBV9,15,TRBD1,NA,TGTGCCAGCAGCGTGACAGGGGGAGTTGCGGATACGCAGTATTTT,CASSVTGGVADTQYF
TRBJ2-1,TRBV2,15,NA,few,TGTGCCAGCGAGGGGGGGGAGGTCCCCTACAATGAGCAGTTCTTC,CASEGGEVPYNEQFF
TRBJ2-7,TRBV7-2,14,NA,NA,TGTGCCAGCAGCTTAGGTGCAGCACCTTACGAGCAGTACTTC,CASSLGAAPYEQYF
TRBJ2-7,TRBV10-3,12,TRBD1,many,TGTGCCACCGAGGACAGGTTTGACGAGCAGTACTTC,CATEDRFDEQYF
TRBJ2-4,TRBV27,17,NA,NA,TGTGCCAGCAGCCTAGGGGGTGGGGGGAGGACCAAAAACATTCAGTACTTC,CASSLGGGGRTKNIQYF
TRBJ2-7,TRBV30,13,TRBD1,NA,TGTGCCTGGAGTGCCGGGACAGGGGACGAGCAGTACTTC,CAWSAGTGDEQYF
TRBJ1-2,TRBV27,16,TRBD1,few,TGTGCCAGCAGCCCGCTGGGACAGGGTGAAGCCTATGGCTACACCTTC,CASSPLGQGEAYGYTF
TRBJ2-7,TRBV28,15,NA,NA,TGTGCCAGCAGTCCACATATAGCGGAGCCCTACGAGCAGTACTTC,CASSPHIAEPYEQYF
TRBJ2-3,TRBV19,15,NA,NA,TGTGCCAGTAGTCCCGACCTTATCGGCCCAGATACGCAGTATTTT,CASSPDLIGPDTQYF
TRBJ2-1,TRBV7-2,15,TRBD2,NA,TGTGCCAGCAGCTTACTAGCGGGTTACTACAATGAGCAGTTCTTC,CASSLLAGYYNEQFF
TRBJ2-1,TRBV23-1,17,NA,NA,TGCGCCAGCAGTCATTGGACTCGGGACCACTCCTACAATGAGCAGTTCTTC,CASSHWTRDHSYNEQFF
TRBJ2-2,TRBV7-2,16,TRBD2,NA,TGTGCCAGCAGTCCGGGACTAGGGCTAGGCACCGGGGAGCTGTTTTTT,CASSPGLGLGTGELFF
TRBJ2-1,TRBV5-8,16,TRBD2,many,TGTGCCAGCAGCGCCGGGACTAGCGGGAGTTTGGTAGAGCAGTTCTTC,CASSAGTSGSLVEQFF
TRBJ2-1,TRBV7-9,15,TRBD2,NA,TGTGCCAGCAGTCCAACTAGCGGGCCGTACAATGAGCAGTTCTTC,CASSPTSGPYNEQFF
TRBJ1-1,TRBV29-1,16,TRBD1,NA,TGCAGCGTTGATTGGACAGGGGGCGCGGTGGTTTCTGAAGCTTTCTTT,CSVDWTGGAVVSEAFF
TRBJ1-1,TRBV27,14,NA,few,TGTGCCAGCAGTTTAACCCGGAGAGGCACTGAAGCTTTCTTT,CASSLTRRGTEAFF
TRBJ1-5,TRBV7-9,13,NA,NA,TGTGCCAGCAGCTCGGCAGGGGTTCAGCCCCAGCATTTT,CASSSAGVQPQHF
TRBJ1-4,TRBV6-1,15,TRBD1,many,TGTGCCAGCAGTGTAGGACAGGGCGGTAATGAAAAACTGTTTTTT,CASSVGQGGNEKLFF
TRBJ2-7,TRBV2,11,NA,NA,TGTGCCAGCAAGGTTTTGGACGAGCAGTACTTC,CASKVLDEQYF
TRBJ2-3,TRBV28,15,TRBD2,NA,TGTGCCAGCAGTTTTGCGGGAGGGGAGACAGATACGCAGTATTTT,CASSFAGGETDTQYF
TRBJ2-3,TRBV15,14,NA,few,TGTGCCACCTCAGGCGACCGAAGCACAGATACGCAGTATTTT,CATSGDRSTDTQYF
TRBJ1-1,TRBV11-2,16,NA,once,TGTGCCAGCAGCTTAGTTATGGGGGTGAAGAACACTGAAGCTTTCTTT,CASSLVMGVKNTEAFF
TRBJ2-2,TRBV10-1,16,NA,once,TGCGCCAGCAGTGGAGCAGGCCGGTCGAACACCGGGGAGCTGTTTTTT,CASSGAGRSNTGELFF
TRBJ2-7,TRBV6-6,14,TRBD2,NA,TGTGCCAGCAGTTACTCCACTAGCGGGAGCGAGCAGTACTTC,CASSYSTSGSEQYF
TRBJ2-1,TRBV6-5,15,NA,NA,TGTGCCAGCAGCCCCGGGACCGACGATTTCAATGAGCAGTTCTTC,CASSPGTDDFNEQFF
TRBJ1-4,TRBV29-1,14,TRBD1,NA,TGCAGCGTTGGGGACAGTTCAACTAATGAAAAACTGTTTTTT,CSVGDSSTNEKLFF
TRBJ2-7,TRBV10-3,10,NA,NA,TGTGCCATGGGGGACTACGAGCAGTACTTC,CAMGDYEQYF
TRBJ2-3,TRBV5-1,18,NA,NA,TGCGCCAGCAGCTTGGGGGGACCAGTCTTTGGGTTAACAGATACGCAGTATTTT,CASSLGGPVFGLTDTQYF
TRBJ2-7,TRBV9,14,NA,NA,TGTGCCAGCAGCCCTCGACTGTACTCCTACGAGCAGTACTTC,CASSPRLYSYEQYF
TRBJ1-3,TRBV28,14,NA,NA,TGTGCCAGCAGTTTCTACAAGGGTGGAAACACCATATATTTT,CASSFYKGGNTIYF
TRBJ2-7,TRBV6-5,15,NA,NA,TGTGCCAGCAGTTATGGGCCCTTCCAAACCTACGAGCAGTACTTC,CASSYGPFQTYEQYF
TRBJ2-7,TRBV6-1,13,NA,NA,TGTGCCAGCAGTCCCAATAGGAACTACGAGCAGTACTTC,CASSPNRNYEQYF